This T cell receptor (beta chain) was recovered during a study of identical twins (dated by TCRdb to about 2016). Background on the whole study: To test whether fetal clonotypes persist, this study deep-sequenced TCR alpha and beta repertoires from monozygotic twins, from unrelated adults of various ages, and from cord blood. To rule out contamination, replicate twin experiments were performed at different times with different library preparation protocols. What the authors observed across the whole study: The excess sharing between twins in beta out-of-frame sequences was weaker because fewer shared sequences reduced the signal-to-noise ratio. Out-of-frame TCR alpha sharing in monozygotic twins was systematically underestimated by recombination models, whereas sharing between unrelated individuals was in agreement with the recombination models. Compared with coincidental sharing between unrelated individuals, out-of-frame TCR alpha sequences shared between twins had an excess of sequences with low generation probability. Because the same donors could not be followed over many years, conclusions were based on cross-sectional statistical analysis. Zero-insertion analyses could be partly confounded by invariant T cells such as MAIT and iNKT, although diverse VJ usage argued against such confounding for most clonotypes. Fewer insertions were carried by abundant cord blood beta clonotypes, a similar but weaker trend appeared in young adult naive repertoires, and no such trend appeared in memory repertoires.

CDR1 and CDR2 were assigned from the germline V gene as SGHRS and YFSETQ. Germline trimming amounts to 3 bases on V and 5 bases on J, with 5 as the count of junction bases outside the gene matches. The CDR3, cysteine through phenylalanine, is 15 amino acids long. The retained sequence is limited to the CDR3, 45 bases, with the frame set at the first base. This clonotype was seen just once. Its antigen has not been determined. No per-base quality is available; no much larger clone lies one base away. One read gives only weak evidence. Every donor in the study was a healthy Caucasian. The twin cohort comprised three pairs of female monozygotic twins, all aged about 18 to 30 years. The RNA used for TCR libraries was isolated from peripheral blood mononuclear cells. The library was produced with 5' RACE. The run used an Illumina HiSeq 2000. A universal primer binding site was added through template switching, and the final cDNA carried a unique molecular identifier so that TCR cDNA molecules could be counted accurately. First-strand cDNA for TCR alpha and beta chains was synthesized from specific primers in the conserved constant-segment region. To control for contamination, each cDNA library was double barcoded with a SMART-Mk sample barcode plus Illumina barcodes. Two successive PCR steps introduced TruSeq adapter sequences along with Illumina sample barcodes. The Illumina HiSeq platform was used with custom primers to sequence TCR alpha and beta cDNA libraries. Under the source paper's analysis protocol: MiGEC was used to process raw reads and extract unique molecular identifiers, and MiXCR was used to find CDR3 positions. Recombination models were inferred per individual with the repgenHMM and IGoR tools using an EM algorithm. Shared clonotypes were analyzed with the tcR package in R, and sharing was normalized by the product of cloneset sizes. To study raw recombination free of thymic and clonal selection effects, out-of-frame nonproductive sequences were analyzed. TCRdb passed the public sequencing reads through fastp at Q25 and MiXCR, retaining productive beta sequences. CDR3 protein duplicates are merged, each entry listing the most common genes and DNA. These V and J calls rely on TCRdb rather than the paper's analysis. Here the sample has hundreds of thousands of distinct CDR3 sequences; roughly an eighth occur a single time. The ten top clones hold about 1.6% of the sample.

A further study also used this sample, focusing on yellow fever vaccine responses in identical twins. The other study reports the following: According to the authors, in identical twins the way T cells responded to vaccination appeared partly convergent and partly personalized. In identical twins, the study followed T cell clones that responded to the vaccine with precision.

This clonotype was sampled from a woman aged 18-30 years in good health. The material sequenced was PBMCs. This receptor chain uses TRBV5-1 and TRBJ2-5, and 12 junction bases match TRBD1. The nucleotides are TGCGCCAGCAGCTCCGGGACAGGGGGCTCGGAGACCCAGTACTTC. Its translation reads: CASSSGTGGSETQYF.